This T cell receptor (beta chain) was recorded in a study of T cell repertoires in cytomegalovirus infection. Study details: Public TCR beta signatures provided an indication of both CMV infection and a matching HLA type. The study, taken as a whole, reports: Ex vivo responses were dominated by HLA-C-restricted CMV-specific TCR beta clonotypes. Carriers of CMV plus the relevant HLA were identified by cumulative public TCR beta family frequency.

This clonotype has a handful of counts. Its target is not known. The CDR3 loop spans 16 amino acids. Germline CDR1 is DFQATT and CDR2 is SNEGSKA (reference sequence). V dropped 0 bases and J dropped 5; count of bases not matched to a gene: 5. Each CDR3 protein is one row after TCRdb ran MiXCR on the reads. The sample contains about 300,000 distinct CDR3 sequences, approximately 8.9% of which appear only once. The chain joins TRBV20-1 to TRBJ2-1; 12 nucleotides match TRBD2. The receptor comes from a human donor in good health (CMV status not recorded). Some clones in this sample may be carry-over from other donors' samples. The sequenced material came from PBMCs. CDR3 in amino acids: CSARDLAGGPNNEQFF. The DNA of the CDR3 is TGCAGTGCTAGAGATCTAGCGGGGGGGCCCAACAATGAGCAGTTCTTC.